The clone carrying this T cell receptor beta chain appeared once. Its antigen is unknown. The source of the sample is a study of Graves' ophthalmopathy and Graves' hyperthyroidism. RNA transcripts were the template, and TCR beta CDR3 regions were amplified from them. Investigators did first-round RT-PCR with HTBI primers, then second-round multiplex PCR. TCRdb called the multiplex PCR reads again in MiXCR, with one record for every CDR3 protein. The repertoire has over 150,000 distinct CDR3 sequences, roughly 37% of them found once; the top ten carry approximately 5.5%. Study-level findings and limits: Most expanded clonotypes from thyroid (those above 0.001 frequency) were also found in blood. Using a 13-signature model, the authors split ophthalmopathy from stable hyperthyroidism, with roughly 90% sensitivity and roughly 80% specificity. With a specificity of around 72% and a sensitivity of about 69%, the model predicted ophthalmopathy progression.

Per germline, CDR1 GTSNPN and CDR2 SVGIG (reference sequence). This CDR3 has 14 amino acids. Trimming removed 4 bases from V and 7 bases from J, with 19 bases in between. The sequencing input was peripheral blood. The rearrangement joins TRBV30 to TRBJ2-5, with D possibly called TRBD1 or TRBD2 (5 bases each). This TCR was recovered from a woman in her thirties or forties with Graves' ophthalmopathy. CDR3 loop: CAWTGTENLRTQYF. The CDR3 region has the DNA TGTGCCTGGACCGGGACGGAGAACCTGAGGACCCAGTACTTC.